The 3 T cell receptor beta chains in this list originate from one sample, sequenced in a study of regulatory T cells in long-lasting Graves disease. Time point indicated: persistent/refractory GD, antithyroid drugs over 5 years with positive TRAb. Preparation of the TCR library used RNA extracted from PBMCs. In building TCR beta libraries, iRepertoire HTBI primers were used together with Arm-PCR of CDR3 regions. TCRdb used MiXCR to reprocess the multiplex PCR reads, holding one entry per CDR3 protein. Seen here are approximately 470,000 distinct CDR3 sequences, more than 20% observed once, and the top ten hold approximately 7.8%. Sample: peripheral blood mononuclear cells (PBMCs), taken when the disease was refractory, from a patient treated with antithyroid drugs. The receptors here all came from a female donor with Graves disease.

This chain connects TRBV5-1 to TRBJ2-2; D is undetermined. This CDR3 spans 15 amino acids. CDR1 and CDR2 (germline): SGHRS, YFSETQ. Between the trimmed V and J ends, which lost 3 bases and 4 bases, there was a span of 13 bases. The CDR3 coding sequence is TGCGCCAGCAGCTCCCTTGATCCTACCACCGGGGAGCTGTTTTTT. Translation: CASSSLDPTTGELFF.

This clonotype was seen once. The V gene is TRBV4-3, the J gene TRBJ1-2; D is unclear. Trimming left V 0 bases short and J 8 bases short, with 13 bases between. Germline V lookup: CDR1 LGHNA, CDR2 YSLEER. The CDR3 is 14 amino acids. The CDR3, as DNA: TGCGCCAGCAGCCAAGATGGGGTGCCTGGGGGCTACACCTTC. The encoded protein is CASSQDGVPGGYTF.

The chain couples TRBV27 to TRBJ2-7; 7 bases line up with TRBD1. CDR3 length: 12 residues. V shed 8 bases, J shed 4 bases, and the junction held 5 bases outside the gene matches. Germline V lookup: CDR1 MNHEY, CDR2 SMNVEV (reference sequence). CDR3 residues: CASGQVLYEQYF. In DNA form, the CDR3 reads TGTGCCAGCGGACAGGTGCTATACGAGCAGTACTTC.